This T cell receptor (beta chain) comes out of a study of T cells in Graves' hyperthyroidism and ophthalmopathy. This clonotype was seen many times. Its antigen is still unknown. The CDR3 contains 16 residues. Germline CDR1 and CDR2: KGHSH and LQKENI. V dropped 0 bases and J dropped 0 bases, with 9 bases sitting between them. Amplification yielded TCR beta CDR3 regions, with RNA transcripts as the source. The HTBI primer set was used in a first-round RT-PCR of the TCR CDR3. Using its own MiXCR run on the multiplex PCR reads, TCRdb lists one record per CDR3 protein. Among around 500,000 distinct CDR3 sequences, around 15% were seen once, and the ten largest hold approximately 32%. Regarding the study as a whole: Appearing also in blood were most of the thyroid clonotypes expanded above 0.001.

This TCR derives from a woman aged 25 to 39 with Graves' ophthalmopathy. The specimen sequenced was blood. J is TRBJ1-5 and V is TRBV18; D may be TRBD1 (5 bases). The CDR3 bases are TGTGCCAGCTCACCACCGGGGCAACCTAGCAATCAGCCCCAGCATTTT. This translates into CASSPPGQPSNQPQHF.